Below, 5 T cell receptor beta chains from the same sample are listed, as sequenced in a study of blood T cell repertoires in COVID-19. TCRdb keeps only in-frame clones here, not all; method: immunoSEQ multiplex PCR. The profile shows around 250,000 clones, under 85% of them singletons. The specimen sequenced was peripheral blood. Receptors originate from a man younger than 45 who had recovered from COVID-19.

This rearrangement joins TRBV10-3 to TRBJ1-6; TRBD1 aligns across 8 bases. The CDR3 length is 13 residues. The V and J ends lost 7 bases and 7 bases, in that order; junction bases with no gene match: 3. Germline loops: CDR1 ENHRY, CDR2 SYGVKD. The CDR3 region is CAITGTGNSPLHF. In nucleotides, the CDR3 is TGTGCCATCACTGGGACAGGCAATTCACCCCTCCACTTT.

The rearrangement uses TRBV5-1 and TRBJ2-5; perhaps TRBD1 as D (5 bases). Trimming took 4 bases from V and 1 from J, leaving 14 bases between them. The V gene's germline CDR1 is SGHRS and CDR2 YFSETQ. The CDR3 contains 15 residues. CDR3 DNA: TGCGCCAGCAGCCCCCGTCAGGGCCTCCAAGAGACCCAGTACTTC. It yields the protein CASSPRQGLQETQYF.

The chain links TRBV6-5 to TRBJ1-2; TRBD1 matches at 7 bases. V lost 6 bases to trimming and J lost 8 bases; unmatched junction nucleotides: 6. Germline-derived CDR1 and CDR2 are MNHEY and SVGAGI. This CDR3 is 12 amino acids long. CDR3 in amino acids: CASSLTGDGYTF. The DNA for the CDR3 is TGTGCCAGCAGCCTTACAGGGGACGGCTACACCTTC.

J is TRBJ1-5 and V is TRBV10-3; D remains unclear. Deletions cut 0 bases from V and 2 bases from J, with 11 bases between. The length of the CDR3 is 16 residues. Germline assignment: CDR1 ENHRY and CDR2 SYGVKD. CDR3 coding DNA: TGTGCCATCAGTGAGTCGAAGGTGGGAGGCAATCAGCCCCAGCATTTT. The encoded protein is CAISESKVGGNQPQHF.

This chain connects TRBV18 to TRBJ2-7; D is ambiguous. The CDR3 is made up of 14 amino acids. Between the trimmed V and J ends, which lost 2 bases and 7 bases, there was a span of 15 bases. CDR1 is KGHSH, CDR2 LQKENI, per germline. CDR3 amino acids: CASSPKALSGEQYF. The CDR3 bases are TGTGCCAGCTCACCAAAAGCGCTATCTGGAGAGCAGTACTTC.